The entry that follows covers one TCR beta chain sequence. This receptor's antigen is unknown. No much larger clone exists at a distance of one base, and base qualities are not known. Libraries were built with the immunoSEQ multiplex PCR assay. TCRdb limited this immuneACCESS table to in-frame rearrangements with V and J called. A share of clones is missing; checked studies link under half to unresolved V genes, and the rest is unexplained. This sample lists 72,000 or so clones; around 96% were detected once. Jointly, the top ten make up approximately 0.035% of the sample. This sample stems from a study of shared T cell receptors in the human thymus (dated by TCRdb to the early 2020s). For the wider study: The study examined how self-reactive, shared T-cell receptor alpha chains are generated in the human thymus.

Cut back by 0 bases and 3 bases, the V and J ends lie 16 bases apart. From the cysteine through the phenylalanine, the CDR3 covers 16 amino acids. Kept here is only the CDR3 DNA, which spans 48 bases and is read in frame from base 1. CDR1 is given as SGHKS and CDR2 as YYEKEE, both from the germline V gene (reference sequence). The sequenced sample was thymocytes. The clonotype originates from a human donor. The V and J segments used are TRBV5-5 and TRBJ2-7; TRBD1 might be the D gene, on 5 matching bases. This receptor has the CDR3 CASSLAARAFGYEQYF. The DNA sequence follows: TGTGCCAGCAGCTTGGCTGCCAGGGCCTTTGGCTACGAGCAGTACTTC.